This T cell receptor (beta chain) was sequenced during a study of blood T cell repertoires in COVID-19. At the level of the study: The study drew acute and convalescent COVID-19 samples from the United States, Italy and Spain. Nucleic acid was either cDNA or gDNA, and it came from T cells, B-cell-depleted T cells, or PBMCs.

The V and J ends lost 5 bases and 8 bases respectively, with 15 bases between them. Germline V gene data show CDR1 as MNHEY and CDR2 as SVGAGI. CDR3 length: 13 residues. In the study's own analysis: Scientists estimated how many nucleated cells there were by amplifying reference gene primers. Using immunoSEQ multiplex PCR, the repertoire was profiled, and TCRdb retains in-frame clones only, with some absent. The V and J calls and clone size were taken over from that table, and D and trimming were inferred from the DNA. This table has about 81,000 clones, about 84% appearing once. The sequencing input was peripheral blood. The chain uses TRBV6-5 and TRBJ1-2; D uncertain. This receptor was identified in a human donor in a cohort sampled during active COVID-19. The CDR3 DNA sequence: TGTGCCAGCAGTACTATGGGTTTGAGCGGCTACACCTTC. It encodes CASSTMGLSGYTF.